Following are 9 T cell receptor beta chains from one sample sequenced in a study of T cell responses to AZD1222 COVID-19 vaccine. Profiling relied on immunoSEQ multiplex PCR, and the TCRdb table lists in-frame clones only, not all of them. The repertoire holds 150,000 to 200,000 clones, with about nine tenths as singletons. The input for sequencing was peripheral blood, taken on day 0 of AZD1222 vaccination. These receptors originate from an adult in good health.

The chain joins TRBV6-1 to TRBJ2-3; D ambiguous. The CDR3 contains 13 residues. Trimming removed 2 bases at V and 6 bases at J, with 9 bases between. The germline gives CDR1 MNHNS, CDR2 SASEGT. CDR3 DNA sequence: TGTGCCAGCAGTGAACGGGTTGTTGATACGCAGTATTTT. This sequence encodes CASSERVVDTQYF.

The chain joins TRBV7-9 to TRBJ2-2; D gene ambiguous. Germline V gene lookup returns CDR1 SEHNR and CDR2 FQNEAQ (reference sequence). The CDR3 is made up of 15 amino acids. V was cut by 6 bases and J by 0 bases, with 11 bases left in between. CDR3 loop: CASRPRTANTGELFF. The CDR3 DNA is TGTGCCAGCAGACCCCGGACCGCGAACACCGGGGAGCTGTTTTTT.

The rearrangement joins TRBV9 to TRBJ1-2; 9 nucleotides match TRBD1. The CDR3 has 15 residues. Trimming took 0 bases from V and 8 from J; bases not matched to a gene: 8. Germline V gene data show CDR1 as SGDLS and CDR2 as YYNGEE. The CDR3 spells CASSVAGTGSRGYTF. The CDR3 nucleotides read TGTGCCAGCAGCGTAGCGGGGACAGGGTCTAGGGGCTACACCTTC.

V is TRBV19 and J is TRBJ1-1; D gene uncertain. The V gene's germline CDR1 is LNHDA and CDR2 SQIVND (reference sequence). The ends were cut back, 5 bases at V and 6 bases at J, with 10 bases in the middle. The CDR3 has 12 residues. CDR3 amino acids: CASSFRTSEAFF. CDR3 nucleotides: TGTGCCAGTAGTTTCAGAACGTCTGAAGCTTTCTTT.

The chain has TRBV5-1 and TRBJ2-7, with 8 nucleotides matching TRBD1. Germline CDR1 and CDR2: SGHRS and YFSETQ. This CDR3 is built from 15 residues. With 0 bases clipped from V and 5 bases from J, the junction kept 7 bases outside the gene matches. CDR3 sequence reads: CASSLGGRGLDEQYF. Here the CDR3 DNA reads TGCGCCAGCAGCTTGGGAGGCAGGGGGCTCGACGAGCAGTACTTC. Based on the CDR3 plus reference TRBV5-1 and TRBJ2-7, the full variable domain is KAGVTQTPRYLIKTRGQQVTLSCSPISGHRSVSWYQQTPGQGLQFLFEYFSETQRNKGNFPGRFSGRQFSNSRSEMNVSTLELGDSALYLCASSLGGRGLDEQYFGPGTRLTVT.

The rearrangement links TRBV7-7 to TRBJ2-2; perhaps D is TRBD1 or TRBD2 (5 bases each). CDR3 length: 15 residues. CDR1 SSHAT and CDR2 FNYEAQ come from the germline V gene (reference sequence). The V end lost 6 bases, the J end lost 0 bases, and 11 bases lay between the germline ends. The CDR3 sequence is CASSWDHTNTGELFF. In nucleotides, the CDR3 is TGTGCCAGCAGTTGGGACCACACGAACACCGGGGAGCTGTTTTTT.

This chain connects TRBV5-4 to TRBJ2-3; 8 bases are shared with TRBD2. The J segment lost 5 bases and the V segment lost 3 bases, leaving 14 bases of the junction unmatched. CDR1 and CDR2 (germline): SGHNT, YYREEE (reference sequence). This CDR3 has 17 amino acids. The CDR3 DNA sequence: TGTGCCAGCAGCTCCCTTGAGCGGGGGCCTGCGGGAGATACGCAGTATTTT. Encoded protein: CASSSLERGPAGDTQYF.

The chain uses TRBV11-1 and TRBJ2-5; D uncertain. V lost 3 bases and J lost 5, with 10 bases in between. This CDR3 has 13 residues. Germline CDR1 SGHAT, CDR2 FQDESV (reference sequence). The CDR3 coding sequence is TGTGCCAGCAGCTTCACGAGTGCGGAGACCCAGTACTTC. Translating it yields CASSFTSAETQYF.

CDR3 protein: CASSDLPGQGEAFF. In DNA form, the CDR3 reads TGTGCCAGCAGTGACCTCCCGGGACAGGGTGAAGCTTTCTTT. The rearrangement uses TRBV6-1 and TRBJ1-1, with TRBD1 identical over 9 bases. The CDR3 loop spans 14 amino acids. V lost 3 bases to trimming and J lost 7 bases; unmatched junction nucleotides: 6. Germline values: CDR1 MNHNS, CDR2 SASEGT.